The present TCR beta chain was sequenced within a study of control samples from healthy donors and cancer patients. TCRdb's copy holds only in-frame clones and misses some; the assay was immunoSEQ multiplex PCR. The sample contains some 130,000 clones, about nine tenths of which appear only once. The CDR3 is 15 amino acids. The germline V and J ends were trimmed by 5 bases and 2 bases, with 14 bases remaining between them. The germline V gene encodes CDR1 LGHDT and CDR2 YNNKEL (reference sequence). Sequenced sample: blood. V and J are TRBV3-1 (or the pseudogene TRBV3-2) and TRBJ2-3; tentative D call: TRBD2 (7 bases). The TCR was taken from a man between 18 and 35 years old in good health. CDR3 sequence: CASSLRGPTTDTQYF. CDR3 DNA sequence: TGTGCCAGCAGCTTGCGGGGGCCCACCACAGATACGCAGTATTTT.